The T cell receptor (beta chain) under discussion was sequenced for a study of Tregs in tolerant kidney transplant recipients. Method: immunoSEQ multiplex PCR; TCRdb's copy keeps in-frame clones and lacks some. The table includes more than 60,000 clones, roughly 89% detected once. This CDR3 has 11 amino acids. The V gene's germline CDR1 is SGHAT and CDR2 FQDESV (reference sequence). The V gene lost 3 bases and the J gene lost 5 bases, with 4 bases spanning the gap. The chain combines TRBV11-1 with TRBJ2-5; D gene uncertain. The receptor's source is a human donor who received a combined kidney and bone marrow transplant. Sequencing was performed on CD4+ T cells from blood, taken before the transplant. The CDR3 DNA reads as TGTGCCAGCAGCTTCGGTGAGACCCAGTACTTC. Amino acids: CASSFGETQYF. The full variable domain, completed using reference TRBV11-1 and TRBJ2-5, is EAEVAQSPRYKITEKSQAVAFWCDPISGHATLYWYRQILGQGPELLVQFQDESVVDDSQLPKDRFSAERLKGVDSTLKIQPAELGDSAMYLCASSFGETQYFGPGTRLLVL.